These T cell receptor beta chains were read from a single sample in a study of cytomegalovirus exposure and HLA in healthy donors. Repertoires were generated with immunoSEQ multiplex PCR, while TCRdb's copy carries only in-frame clones and drops some. The data show 100,000 to 150,000 clones, 81% seen once. The sequencing sample was made of PBMCs. The receptors stem from a woman aged 25 to 39 in good health and CMV-seronegative. Each CDR3 is given with its conserved first and last residue. A D gene is named only where the DNA matches it firmly. Size is omitted from some rows. Given values are once, few, many or a class for expanded clones.

d_gene | abundance | j_gene | v_gene | CDR3aa | CDR3nt
NA | NA | TRBJ2-3 | TRBV2 | CASSEERTNRHSDTQYF | TGTGCCAGCAGTGAAGAAAGGACTAATCGACATTCAGATACGCAGTATTTT
TRBD1 | NA | TRBJ2-3 | TRBV19 | CASTESRGRADTQYF | TGTGCCAGTACCGAGAGCAGGGGGCGCGCAGATACGCAGTATTTT
NA | NA | TRBJ1-1 | TRBV7-9 | CASSLGSPRDTEAFF | TGTGCCAGCAGCTTAGGGTCCCCTAGAGACACTGAAGCTTTCTTT
NA | few | TRBJ1-5 | TRBV19 | CASSARGREAQPQHF | TGTGCCAGTAGTGCCAGGGGTCGGGAAGCTCAGCCCCAGCATTTT
NA | few | TRBJ1-6 | TRBV19 | CASADSDSYNSPLHF | TGTGCCAGTGCAGACAGTGACTCCTATAATTCACCCCTCCACTTT
NA | NA | TRBJ2-6 | TRBV5-1 | CASSSSGSGANVLTF | TGCGCCAGCAGCTCCAGCGGCTCTGGGGCCAACGTCCTGACTTTC
NA | few | TRBJ1-2 | TRBV30 | CAWGGDHYGYTF | TGTGCCTGGGGGGGGGACCACTATGGCTACACCTTC
TRBD2 | NA | TRBJ2-1 | TRBV11-3 | CASSFRSGRVGNEQFF | TGTGCCAGCAGCTTCCGAAGCGGGAGGGTCGGCAATGAGCAGTTCTTC
NA | NA | TRBJ2-1 | TRBV29-1 | CSVGGTGSYNEQFF | TGCAGCGTTGGTGGTACAGGCTCCTACAATGAGCAGTTCTTC
NA | once | TRBJ1-1 | TRBV9 | CASSVASGANTEAFF | TGTGCCAGCAGCGTAGCGTCAGGCGCGAACACTGAAGCTTTCTTT
NA | few | TRBJ2-1 | TRBV7-9 | CASSTYRVSYNEQFF | TGTGCCAGCAGCACATACAGGGTTTCCTACAATGAGCAGTTCTTC
NA | NA | TRBJ2-5 | TRBV4-1 | CASSQDHQVRWETQYF | TGCGCCAGCAGCCAAGATCATCAGGTTCGGTGGGAGACCCAGTACTTC
NA | NA | TRBJ1-1 | TRBV25-1 | CASSSLGEAFF | TGTGCCAGCTCCTCTTTGGGCGAAGCTTTCTTT
NA | NA | TRBJ2-7 | TRBV12-5 | CASRGWTYEQYF | TGTGCTAGCAGAGGCTGGACCTACGAGCAGTACTTC
NA | NA | TRBJ1-2 | TRBV5-1 | CASSLPSTANNYGYTF | TGCGCCAGCAGCCTTCCCTCGACAGCCAATAACTATGGCTACACCTTC
NA | NA | TRBJ1-2 | TRBV6-6 | CASFLNRYLGYTF | TGTGCCAGCTTCTTGAACAGATATCTCGGCTACACCTTC
TRBD1 | once | TRBJ1-4 | TRBV10-2 | CASSVATGGNEKLFF | TGCGCCAGCAGTGTCGCGACAGGGGGTAATGAAAAACTGTTTTTT
TRBD2 | NA | TRBJ2-7 | TRBV27 | CASSLSAGVDEQYF | TGTGCCAGCAGTTTATCCGCGGGAGTCGACGAGCAGTACTTC
NA | NA | TRBJ2-7 | TRBV13 | CASSLNRDTGGVYEQYF | TGTGCCAGCAGCCTGAACCGGGACACCGGAGGAGTCTACGAGCAGTACTTC
TRBD2 | NA | TRBJ2-3 | TRBV30 | CAWRASGRAPDTQYF | TGTGCCTGGAGGGCTAGCGGGAGGGCCCCAGATACGCAGTATTTT
NA | NA | TRBJ2-1 | TRBV6-5 | CASSETGTLLFF | TGTGCCAGCAGCGAGACCGGGACTTTACTGTTCTTC
NA | NA | TRBJ2-5 | TRBV18 | CASSPRQQETQYF | TGTGCCAGCTCACCACGGCAGCAAGAGACCCAGTACTTC
TRBD2 | NA | TRBJ2-1 | TRBV27 | CASSLSGRGGYNEQFF | TGTGCCAGCAGTTTGAGCGGGAGAGGAGGGTACAATGAGCAGTTCTTC
NA | NA | TRBJ1-2 | TRBV4-1 | CASSQEQGRSGYTF | TGCGCCAGCAGCCAAGAGCAGGGTCGGAGTGGCTACACCTTC
TRBD2 | NA | TRBJ2-7 | TRBV5-3 | CARSLGGASGTYEQYF | TGTGCCAGAAGCTTGGGAGGTGCTAGCGGGACGTACGAGCAGTACTTC
NA | NA | TRBJ1-1 | TRBV7-8 | CASSLFGGVRGTEAFF | TGTGCCAGCAGCTTATTTGGGGGGGTCCGCGGCACTGAAGCTTTCTTT